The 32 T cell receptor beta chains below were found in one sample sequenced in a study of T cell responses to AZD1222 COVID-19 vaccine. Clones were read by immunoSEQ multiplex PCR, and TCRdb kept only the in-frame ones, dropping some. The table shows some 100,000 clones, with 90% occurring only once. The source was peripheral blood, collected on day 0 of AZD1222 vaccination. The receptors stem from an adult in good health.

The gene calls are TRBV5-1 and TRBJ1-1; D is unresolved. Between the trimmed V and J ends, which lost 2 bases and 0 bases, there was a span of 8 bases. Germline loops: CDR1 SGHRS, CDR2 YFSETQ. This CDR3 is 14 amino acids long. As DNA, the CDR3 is TGCGCCAGCAGCTTAAGTTCCGTGAACACTGAAGCTTTCTTT. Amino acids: CASSLSSVNTEAFF. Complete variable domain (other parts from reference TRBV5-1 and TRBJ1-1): KAGVTQTPRYLIKTRGQQVTLSCSPISGHRSVSWYQQTPGQGLQFLFEYFSETQRNKGNFPGRFSGRQFSNSRSEMNVSTLELGDSALYLCASSLSSVNTEAFFGQGTRLTVV.

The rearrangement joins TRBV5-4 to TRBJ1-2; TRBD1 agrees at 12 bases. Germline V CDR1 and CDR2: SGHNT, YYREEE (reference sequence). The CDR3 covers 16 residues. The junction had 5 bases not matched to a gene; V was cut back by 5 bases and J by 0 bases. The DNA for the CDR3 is TGTGCCAGCAGGGGACAGGGGGCGGTAGCTAACTATGGCTACACCTTC. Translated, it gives CASRGQGAVANYGYTF.

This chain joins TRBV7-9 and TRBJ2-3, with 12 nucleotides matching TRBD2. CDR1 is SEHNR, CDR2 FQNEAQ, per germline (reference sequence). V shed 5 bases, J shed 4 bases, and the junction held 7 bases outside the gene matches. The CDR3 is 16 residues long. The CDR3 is CASSGWTSGAPDTQYF. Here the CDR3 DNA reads TGTGCCAGCAGCGGGTGGACTAGCGGGGCCCCAGATACGCAGTATTTT.

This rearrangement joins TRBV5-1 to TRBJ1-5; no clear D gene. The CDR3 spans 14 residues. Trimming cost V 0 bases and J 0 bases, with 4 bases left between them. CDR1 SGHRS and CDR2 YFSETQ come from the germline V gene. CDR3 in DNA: TGCGCCAGCAGCTTGGACCGTAGCAATCAGCCCCAGCATTTT. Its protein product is CASSLDRSNQPQHF. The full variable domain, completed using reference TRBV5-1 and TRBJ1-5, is KAGVTQTPRYLIKTRGQQVTLSCSPISGHRSVSWYQQTPGQGLQFLFEYFSETQRNKGNFPGRFSGRQFSNSRSEMNVSTLELGDSALYLCASSLDRSNQPQHFGDGTRLSIL.

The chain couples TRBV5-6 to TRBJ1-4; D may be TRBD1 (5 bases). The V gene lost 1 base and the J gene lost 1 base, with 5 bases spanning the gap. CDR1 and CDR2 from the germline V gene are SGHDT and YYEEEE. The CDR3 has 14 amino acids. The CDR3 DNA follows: TGTGCCAGCAGCTTGAGGGGAACTAATGAAAAACTGTTTTTT. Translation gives CASSLRGTNEKLFF. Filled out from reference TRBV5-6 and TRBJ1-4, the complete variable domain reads DAGVTQSPTHLIKTRGQQVTLRCSPKSGHDTVSWYQQALGQGPQFIFQYYEEEERQRGNFPDRFSGHQFPNYSSELNVNALLLGDSALYLCASSLRGTNEKLFFGSGTQLSVL.

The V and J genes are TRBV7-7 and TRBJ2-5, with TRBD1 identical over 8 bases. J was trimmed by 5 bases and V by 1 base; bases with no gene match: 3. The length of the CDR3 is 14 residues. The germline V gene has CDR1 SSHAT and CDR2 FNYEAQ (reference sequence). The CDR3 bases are TGTGCCAGCAGCTTAGAACAGGGGGAGGAGACCCAGTACTTC. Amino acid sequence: CASSLEQGEETQYF.

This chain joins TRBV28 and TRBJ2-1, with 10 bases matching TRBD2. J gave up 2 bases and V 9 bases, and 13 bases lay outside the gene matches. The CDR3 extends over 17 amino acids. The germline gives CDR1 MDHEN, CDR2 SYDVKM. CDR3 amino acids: CASTWASGGSTYNEQFF. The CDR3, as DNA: TGTGCCAGTACGTGGGCTAGCGGGGGCTCAACCTACAATGAGCAGTTCTTC.

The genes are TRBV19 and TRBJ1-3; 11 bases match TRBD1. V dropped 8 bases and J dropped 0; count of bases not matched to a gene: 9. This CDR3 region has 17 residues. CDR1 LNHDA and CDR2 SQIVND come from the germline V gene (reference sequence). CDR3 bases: TGTGCCAGTGGGGACAGGGGGAATCTCGGCTCTGGAAACACCATATATTTT. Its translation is CASGDRGNLGSGNTIYF.

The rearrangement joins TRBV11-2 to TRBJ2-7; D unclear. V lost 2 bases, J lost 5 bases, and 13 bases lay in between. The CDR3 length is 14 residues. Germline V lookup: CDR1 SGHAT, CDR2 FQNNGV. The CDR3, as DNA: TGTGCCAGCAGCTTATTGGGCACTGGAAACGAGCAGTACTTC. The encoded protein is CASSLLGTGNEQYF. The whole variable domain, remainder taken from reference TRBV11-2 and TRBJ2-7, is EAGVAQSPRYKIIEKRQSVAFWCNPISGHATLYWYQQILGQGPKLLIQFQNNGVVDDSQLPKDRFSAERLKGVDSTLKIQPAKLEDSAVYLCASSLLGTGNEQYFGPGTRLTVT.

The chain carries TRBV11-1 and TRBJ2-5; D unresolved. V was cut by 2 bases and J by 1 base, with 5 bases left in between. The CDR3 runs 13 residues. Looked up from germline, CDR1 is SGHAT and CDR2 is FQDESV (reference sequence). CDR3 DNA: TGTGCCAGCAGCTTATCCACCCAAGAGACCCAGTACTTC. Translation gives CASSLSTQETQYF.

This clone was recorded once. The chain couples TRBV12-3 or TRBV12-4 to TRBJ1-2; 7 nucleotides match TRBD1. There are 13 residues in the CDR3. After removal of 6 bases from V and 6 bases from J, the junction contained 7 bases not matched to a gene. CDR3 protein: CASSPTGIDGYTF. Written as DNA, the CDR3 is TGTGCCAGCAGCCCGACAGGGATCGATGGCTACACCTTC.

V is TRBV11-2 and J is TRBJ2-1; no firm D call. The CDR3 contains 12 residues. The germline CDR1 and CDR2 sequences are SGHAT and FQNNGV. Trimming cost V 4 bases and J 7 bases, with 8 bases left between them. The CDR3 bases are TGTGCCAGCAGCTCAAATGGAAATGAGCAGTTCTTC. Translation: CASSSNGNEQFF.

CDR3 region: CASSVGVSSYNEQFF. The CDR3 DNA is TGTGCCAGCAGCGTAGGCGTTAGCTCCTACAATGAGCAGTTCTTC. The chain employs TRBV9 and TRBJ2-1; no clear D. V gave up 0 bases and J gave up 0 bases, with 7 bases separating them. The CDR3 is made up of 15 amino acids. Looked up from germline, CDR1 is SGDLS and CDR2 is YYNGEE.

The CDR3 bases are TGTGCCAGCAGAGTACGGGACACTGAAGCTTTCTTT. Protein product: CASRVRDTEAFF. The chain joins TRBV28 to TRBJ1-1; D gene ambiguous. Germline V lookup: CDR1 MDHEN, CDR2 SYDVKM. The V gene lost 6 bases and the J gene lost 3 bases, with 8 bases spanning the gap. CDR3 size: 12 residues.

CDR3 in amino acids: CASSPRTGDYGYTF. CDR3 nucleotide sequence: TGTGCCAGCAGCCCCCGGACAGGGGATTATGGCTACACCTTC. The V and J genes are TRBV7-2 and TRBJ1-2; TRBD1 matches at 9 bases. From germline, CDR1 is SGHTA and CDR2 FQGNSA. The CDR3 is made up of 14 amino acids. The J segment lost 5 bases and the V segment lost 5 bases, leaving 6 bases of the junction unmatched. The full variable domain, rest sourced from reference TRBV7-2 and TRBJ1-2, is GAGVSQSPSNKVTEKGKDVELRCDPISGHTALYWYRQSLGQGLEFLIYFQGNSAPDKSGLPSDRFSAERTGGSVSTLTIQRTQQEDSAVYLCASSPRTGDYGYTFGSGTRLTVV.

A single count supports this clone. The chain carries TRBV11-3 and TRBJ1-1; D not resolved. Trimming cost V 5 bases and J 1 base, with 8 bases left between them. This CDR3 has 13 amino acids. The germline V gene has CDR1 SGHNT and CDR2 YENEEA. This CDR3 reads CASSRWANTEAFF. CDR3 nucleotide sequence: TGTGCCAGCAGCCGCTGGGCGAACACTGAAGCTTTCTTT.

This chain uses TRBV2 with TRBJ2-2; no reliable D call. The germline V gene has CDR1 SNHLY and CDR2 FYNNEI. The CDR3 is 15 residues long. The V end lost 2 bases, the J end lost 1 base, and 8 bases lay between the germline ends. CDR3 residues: CASSEIRRNTGELFF. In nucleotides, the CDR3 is TGTGCCAGCAGTGAAATACGTCGGAACACCGGGGAGCTGTTTTTT.

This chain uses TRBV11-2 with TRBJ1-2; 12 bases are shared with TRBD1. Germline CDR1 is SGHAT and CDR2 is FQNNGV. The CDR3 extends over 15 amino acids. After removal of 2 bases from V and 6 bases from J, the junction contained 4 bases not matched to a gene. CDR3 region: CASSLMGQGADGYTF. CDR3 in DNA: TGTGCCAGCAGCTTAATGGGACAGGGGGCGGATGGCTACACCTTC.

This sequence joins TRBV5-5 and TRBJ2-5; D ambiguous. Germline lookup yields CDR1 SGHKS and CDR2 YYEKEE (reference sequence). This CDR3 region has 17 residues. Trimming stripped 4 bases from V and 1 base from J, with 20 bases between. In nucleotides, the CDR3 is TGTGCCAGCAGCAGTCTTCGGGTTGAGCTGGGCCAAGAGACCCAGTACTTC. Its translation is CASSSLRVELGQETQYF.

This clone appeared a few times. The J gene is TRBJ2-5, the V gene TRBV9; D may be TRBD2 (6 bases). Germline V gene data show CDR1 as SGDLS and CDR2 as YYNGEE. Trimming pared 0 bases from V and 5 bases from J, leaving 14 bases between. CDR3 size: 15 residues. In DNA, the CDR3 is TGTGCCAGCAGCGTAGTGGAGGGGTTGGGGGAGACCCAGTACTTC. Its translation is CASSVVEGLGETQYF.

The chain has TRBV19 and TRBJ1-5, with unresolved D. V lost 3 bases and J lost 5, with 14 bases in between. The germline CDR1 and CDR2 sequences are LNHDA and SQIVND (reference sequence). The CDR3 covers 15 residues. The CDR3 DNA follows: TGTGCCAGTAGTATGGGGTCCCCACCCGATCAGCCCCAGCATTTT. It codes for CASSMGSPPDQPQHF.

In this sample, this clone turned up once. The CDR3 reads CASSPDRRNTEAFF. Here the CDR3 DNA reads TGTGCCAGCAGCCCAGACAGGAGAAACACTGAAGCTTTCTTT. The rearrangement uses TRBV7-2 and TRBJ1-1, with D possibly matching TRBD1 (6 bases). Germline V CDR1 and CDR2: SGHTA, FQGNSA. With 5 bases removed from V and 2 bases from J, the gap between germline ends came to 12 bases. The CDR3 spans 14 residues.

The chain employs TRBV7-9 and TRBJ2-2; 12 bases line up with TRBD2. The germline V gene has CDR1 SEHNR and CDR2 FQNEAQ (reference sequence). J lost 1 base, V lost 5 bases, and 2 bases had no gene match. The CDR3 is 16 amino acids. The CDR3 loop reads CASSTSGGKNTGELFF. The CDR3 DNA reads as TGTGCCAGCAGCACTAGCGGGGGGAAGAACACCGGGGAGCTGTTTTTT.

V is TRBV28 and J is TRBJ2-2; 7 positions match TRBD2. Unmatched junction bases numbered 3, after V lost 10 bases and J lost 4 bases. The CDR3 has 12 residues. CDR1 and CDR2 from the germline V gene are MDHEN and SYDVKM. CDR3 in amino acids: CATGRFTGELFF. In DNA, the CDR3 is TGTGCCACCGGGAGGTTCACCGGGGAGCTGTTTTTT.

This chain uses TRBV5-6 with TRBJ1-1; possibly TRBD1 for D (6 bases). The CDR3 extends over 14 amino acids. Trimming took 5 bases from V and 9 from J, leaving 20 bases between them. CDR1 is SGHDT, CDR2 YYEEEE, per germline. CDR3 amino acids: CASSKRQGTPKAFF. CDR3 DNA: TGTGCCAGCAGTAAAAGGCAGGGGACCCCTAAAGCTTTCTTT.

In DNA form, the CDR3 reads TGTGCCAGCAGCCTTGGGTCCAATCAGCCCCAGCATTTT. Residues: CASSLGSNQPQHF. The chain links TRBV5-6 to TRBJ1-5; D ambiguous. V lost 4 bases and J lost 3, with 8 bases in between. Per the germline V gene, CDR1 is SGHDT and CDR2 is YYEEEE. The CDR3 is 13 amino acids.

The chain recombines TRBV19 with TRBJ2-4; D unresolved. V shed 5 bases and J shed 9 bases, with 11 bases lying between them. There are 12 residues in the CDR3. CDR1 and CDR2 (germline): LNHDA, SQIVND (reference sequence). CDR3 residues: CASSPLYGIQYF. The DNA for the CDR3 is TGTGCCAGTAGTCCCCTCTACGGCATTCAGTACTTC.

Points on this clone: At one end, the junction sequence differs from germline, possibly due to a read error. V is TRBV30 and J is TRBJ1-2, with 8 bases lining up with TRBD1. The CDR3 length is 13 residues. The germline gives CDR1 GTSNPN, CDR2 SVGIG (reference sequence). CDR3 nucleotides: TGTGCCTGGAGCGAGGTTGAGGGACAGGCAATCTCGTTC. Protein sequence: CAWSEVEGQAISF.

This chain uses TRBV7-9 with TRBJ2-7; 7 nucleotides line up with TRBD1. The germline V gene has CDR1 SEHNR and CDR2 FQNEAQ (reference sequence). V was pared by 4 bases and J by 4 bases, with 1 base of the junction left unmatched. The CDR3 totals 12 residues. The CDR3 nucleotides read TGTGCCAGCAGCTCCAGGGGGTACGAGCAGTACTTC. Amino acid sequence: CASSSRGYEQYF.

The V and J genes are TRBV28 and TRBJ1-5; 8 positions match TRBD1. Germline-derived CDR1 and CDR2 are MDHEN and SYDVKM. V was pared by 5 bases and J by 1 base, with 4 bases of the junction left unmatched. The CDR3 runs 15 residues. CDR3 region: CASSPYRGSNQPQHF. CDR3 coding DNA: TGTGCCAGCAGTCCATACAGGGGGAGCAATCAGCCCCAGCATTTT.

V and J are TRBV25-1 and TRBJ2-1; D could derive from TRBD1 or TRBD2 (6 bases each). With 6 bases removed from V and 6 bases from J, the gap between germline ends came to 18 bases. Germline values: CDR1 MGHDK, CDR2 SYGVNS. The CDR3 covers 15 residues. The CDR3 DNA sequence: TGTGCCAGCAGCGATTTGGGGGGCCTTGGCAATGAGCAGTTCTTC. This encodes CASSDLGGLGNEQFF.

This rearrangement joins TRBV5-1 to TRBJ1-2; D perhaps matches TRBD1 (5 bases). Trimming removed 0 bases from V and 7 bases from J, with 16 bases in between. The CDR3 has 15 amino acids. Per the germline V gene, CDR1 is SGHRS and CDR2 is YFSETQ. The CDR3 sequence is CASSLENPGYGGYTF. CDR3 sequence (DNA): TGCGCCAGCAGCTTGGAAAATCCAGGGTACGGTGGCTACACCTTC.